This T cell receptor (beta chain) was obtained from a study of shared clonotypes between healthy human individuals. Concerning this clone: Other DNA sequences within the sample encode an identical CDR3.

CDR1 and CDR2 (germline): SEHNR, FQNEAQ (reference sequence). The CDR3 consists of 15 residues. V was cut by 0 bases and J by 0 bases, with 7 bases left in between. Per the authors' pipeline: Owing to the provision of junction-only sequences devoid of quality scores by immunoSEQ, filtering differed. TCRdb's table, derived via immunoSEQ multiplex PCR, lists solely in-frame clones and lacks some. The V and J calls and the clone size are those of that table, but D and trimming were determined from the DNA. The sample has 1 million to 1.3 million clones, about 80% seen once. This rearrangement joins TRBV7-9 to TRBJ2-3, with a tentative D call TRBD2 (6 bases). The sequencing input was memory CD4+ T cells from PBMCs. Subset described: CD45RA-negative fraction. The TCR was taken from a man between 18 and 29 years old in good health. Some clones in this sample may be carry-over from other donors' samples. The chain's CDR3 is CASSLASGSTDTQYF. In DNA form, the CDR3 reads TGTGCCAGCAGCTTAGCTAGCGGAAGCACAGATACGCAGTATTTT. The full variable domain, with the rest looked up from reference TRBV7-9 and TRBJ2-3, is DTGVSQNPRHKITKRGQNVTFRCDPISEHNRLYWYRQTLGQGPEFLTYFQNEAQLEKSRLLSDRFSAERPKGSFSTLEIQRTEQGDSAMYLCASSLASGSTDTQYFGPGTRLTVL.